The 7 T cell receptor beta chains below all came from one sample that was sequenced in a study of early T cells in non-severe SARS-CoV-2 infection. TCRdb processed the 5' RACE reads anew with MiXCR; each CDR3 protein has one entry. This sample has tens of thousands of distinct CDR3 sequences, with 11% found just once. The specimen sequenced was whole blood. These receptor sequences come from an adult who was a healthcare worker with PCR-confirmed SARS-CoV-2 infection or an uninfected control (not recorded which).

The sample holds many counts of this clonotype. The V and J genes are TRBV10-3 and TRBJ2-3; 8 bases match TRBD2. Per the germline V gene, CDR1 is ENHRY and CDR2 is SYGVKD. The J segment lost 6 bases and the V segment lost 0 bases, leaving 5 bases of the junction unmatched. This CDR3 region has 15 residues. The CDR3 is CAISESSGSRDTQYF. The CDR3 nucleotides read TGTGCCATCAGTGAGTCGAGCGGGAGTAGGGATACGCAGTATTTT.

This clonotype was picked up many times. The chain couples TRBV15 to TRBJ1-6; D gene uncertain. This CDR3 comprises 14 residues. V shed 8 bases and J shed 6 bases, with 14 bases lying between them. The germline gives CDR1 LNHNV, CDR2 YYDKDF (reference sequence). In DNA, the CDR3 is TGTGCCACCCGGCCAATGGGGATTAATTCACCCCTCCACTTT. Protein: CATRPMGINSPLHF.

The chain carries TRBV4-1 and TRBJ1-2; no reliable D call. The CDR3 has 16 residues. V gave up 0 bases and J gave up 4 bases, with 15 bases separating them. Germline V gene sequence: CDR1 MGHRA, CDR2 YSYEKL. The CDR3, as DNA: TGCGCCAGCAGCCAAGATTACCCCGAGCCTTCCTATGGCTACACCTTC. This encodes CASSQDYPEPSYGYTF.

CDR3 in amino acids: CASKPGTEGNTIYF. In nucleotides, the CDR3 is TGTGCCAGCAAACCCGGGACAGAAGGAAACACCATATATTTT. This rearrangement joins TRBV28 to TRBJ1-3, with 7 bases identical to TRBD1. J lost 4 bases, V lost 7 bases, and 7 bases had no gene match. Germline V gene sequence: CDR1 MDHEN, CDR2 SYDVKM. The CDR3 contains 14 residues.

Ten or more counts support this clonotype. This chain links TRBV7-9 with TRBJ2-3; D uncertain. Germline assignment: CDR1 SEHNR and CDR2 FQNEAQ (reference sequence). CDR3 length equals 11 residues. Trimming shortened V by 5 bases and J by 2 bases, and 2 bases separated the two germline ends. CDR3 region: CASSPTDTQYF. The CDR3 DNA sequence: TGTGCCAGCAGCCCCACAGATACGCAGTATTTT.

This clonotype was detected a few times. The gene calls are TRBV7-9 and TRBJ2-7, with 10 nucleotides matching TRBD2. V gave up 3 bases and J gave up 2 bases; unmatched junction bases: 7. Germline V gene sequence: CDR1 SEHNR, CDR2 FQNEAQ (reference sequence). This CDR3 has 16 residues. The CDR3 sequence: CASSFNSGRSTYEQYF. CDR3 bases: TGTGCCAGCAGCTTCAATAGCGGGAGGAGTACCTACGAGCAGTACTTC.

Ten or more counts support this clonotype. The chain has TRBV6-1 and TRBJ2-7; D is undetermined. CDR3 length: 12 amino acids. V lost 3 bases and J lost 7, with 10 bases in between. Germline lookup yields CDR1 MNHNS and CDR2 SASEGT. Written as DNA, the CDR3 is TGTGCCAGCAGTGACGCCGCCTGGGAGCAGTACTTC. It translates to CASSDAAWEQYF.